This entry features one TCR beta chain sequence. Its antigen is undetermined. MiXCR, run by TCRdb on the 5' RACE reads, gives a single entry per CDR3 protein. The sample comprises 530,000 or so distinct CDR3 sequences, 17% of which are singletons, and 8.1% rests with the top ten. This record comes from a study of T-cell memory formation after mild COVID-19. About the research overall: TCR clusters largely stayed donor specific.

Study-wide results and caveats: Pre-infection memory contained some responding clones, which suggested that cross-reactive memory had joined. Mainly CM and EM harbored the contracting CD4+ clones; mainly EMRA harbored the CD8+ ones. Confirmation of SARS-CoV-2 specificity was lacking for second-wave clones peaking day 37.

The CDR3 extends over 15 amino acids. The germline V gene encodes CDR1 DFQATT and CDR2 SNEGSKA (reference sequence). Germline trimming cut 0 bases from V and 2 bases from J; bases unmatched to any gene: 4. Sequencing was done on a sample of PBMCs or a T cell subset sorted from them (not recorded which). The TCR sequence derives from an adult woman who had mild COVID-19 (a few samples of this study predate the infection). Cell type and time point are not known. The chain is built from TRBV20-1 and TRBJ2-7; TRBD1 matches 10 bases. DNA for the CDR3: TGCAGTGCTAGAGATCAGGGACAGGGGACCTACGAGCAGTACTTC. Protein: CSARDQGQGTYEQYF.